This T cell receptor beta chain was identified in a study of blood T cell repertoires in COVID-19. V was trimmed by 2 bases and J by 6 bases, leaving 7 bases between them. The V gene's germline CDR1 is SGHDN and CDR2 FVKESK. The CDR3 is 12 residues long. The data were produced by immunoSEQ multiplex PCR, yet TCRdb's version contains in-frame clones alone and is incomplete. The profile shows fewer than 400,000 clones, approximately 90% of them singletons. The sample holds many counts of this clone. What was sequenced was PBMCs or T cells enriched from blood (not recorded which). V usage is TRBV14 and J usage is TRBJ1-2, with a weak D call TRBD1 (6 bases). This TCR was sampled from a woman aged 45-60 years who had recovered from COVID-19. The CDR3 nucleotides are TGTGCCAGCAGCCAAAGACAGGATGGCTACACCTTC. It translates to CASSQRQDGYTF.